This T cell receptor beta chain was sequenced during a study of blood T cell repertoires in COVID-19. Study as a whole: Specimens from acute and convalescent COVID-19 originated in the United States, Italy and Spain.

The repertoire was sequenced with immunoSEQ multiplex PCR; TCRdb's copy has only in-frame clones and lacks some. The data contain just over 95,000 clones, about 80% of them singletons. Trimming pared 4 bases from V and 2 bases from J, leaving 12 bases between. CDR1 is SGHRS and CDR2 is YFSETQ in the germline V gene. This CDR3 has 14 residues. This sequence was found in a man between 60 and 75 years old with acute or convalescent COVID-19. The source material was peripheral blood. The genes are TRBV5-1 and TRBJ1-2, with D possibly being TRBD1 (5 bases). The CDR3 DNA follows: TGCGCCAGCAGCCCTGGGGGGGGAAACTATGGCTACACCTTC. Its translation: CASSPGGGNYGYTF.